The next 15 T cell receptor beta chains were all read from a single sample in a study of high-grade serous ovarian cancer treatment subgroups (dated by TCRdb to about 2021). The method was the immunoSEQ multiplex PCR assay. In its TCRdb copy, this immuneACCESS table keeps in-frame sequences only and misses some clones. Where compared with another copy, unresolved V genes explain less than half of these, and the others have no known cause. The sample table records about 3,200 clones; roughly 63% of these occur just once. Approximately 9.9% of the sample rests with the top ten. Tumor samples were collected prior to definitive surgery or chemotherapy. Sequencing was performed on tumor tissue. All receptors derive from a human donor with high-grade serous ovarian cancer.

This clone appeared a few times. The rearrangement joins TRBV4-3 to TRBJ1-1; D is possibly TRBD1 (6 bases). The CDR3 loop spans 15 amino acids. Between the trimmed V and J ends, which lost 1 base and 0 bases, there was a span of 9 bases. Per germline, CDR1 LGHNA and CDR2 YSLEER. The CDR3 region has the DNA TGCGCCAGCAGCCAAGTAACAGGGCTGAACACTGAAGCTTTCTTT. Amino acids: CASSQVTGLNTEAFF.

V gene TRBV11-3 combines with J gene TRBJ2-3; D is unresolved. CDR1 and CDR2 (germline): SGHNT, YENEEA. The CDR3 covers 12 residues. V was clipped by 5 bases and J by 4 bases, with 7 bases between them. The CDR3 bases are TGTGCCAGCAGCGCCCGAGCAGATACGCAGTATTTT. This encodes CASSARADTQYF.

This chain uses TRBV7-2 with TRBJ2-1, with a tentative D call TRBD2 (6 bases). The CDR3 contains 14 residues. With 3 bases removed from V and 4 bases from J, the gap between germline ends came to 10 bases. The germline V gene encodes CDR1 SGHTA and CDR2 FQGNSA. DNA of the CDR3: TGTGCCAGCAGCTTGGGGGGACTTTACAATGAGCAGTTCTTC. This encodes CASSLGGLYNEQFF.

This clone was counted between two and nine times. The gene calls are TRBV19 and TRBJ2-3, with TRBD2 identical over 7 bases. This CDR3 is 15 amino acids long. The V gene's germline CDR1 is LNHDA and CDR2 SQIVND (reference sequence). V lost 5 bases and J lost 2; bases outside the gene matches: 7. CDR3 residues: CASSASSGLTDTQYF. The CDR3 nucleotides read TGTGCCAGTAGTGCCTCTAGCGGACTCACAGATACGCAGTATTTT.

This clone was recorded a few times. This CDR3 is also generated by other DNA sequences in the sample. This chain links TRBV5-1 with TRBJ2-1; D is undetermined. With 0 bases removed from V and 0 bases from J, the gap between germline ends came to 7 bases. Per germline, CDR1 SGHRS and CDR2 YFSETQ. There are 15 residues in the CDR3. Here the CDR3 reads CASSLGRSSYNEQFF. The CDR3 DNA reads as TGCGCCAGCAGCTTGGGACGGAGCTCCTACAATGAGCAGTTCTTC.

V is TRBV5-4 and J is TRBJ2-5; perhaps D is TRBD1 or TRBD2 (5 bases each). The germline V and J ends were trimmed by 3 bases and 5 bases, with 17 bases remaining between them. This CDR3 has 15 residues. From germline, CDR1 is SGHNT and CDR2 YYREEE (reference sequence). The CDR3 DNA reads TGTGCCAGCAGCTCCCCCGGGACGGAGCGGGAGACCCAGTACTTC. It yields the protein CASSSPGTERETQYF.

The V and J genes are TRBV6-6 and TRBJ1-1; no firm D call. CDR1 and CDR2 (germline): MNHNY, SVGAGI (reference sequence). V gave up 2 bases and J gave up 1 base, with 5 bases separating them. The CDR3 runs to 13 residues. DNA of the CDR3: TGTGCCAGCAGTTACAGGTGGAACACTGAAGCTTTCTTT. Translating gives CASSYRWNTEAFF.

This chain joins TRBV6-5 and TRBJ1-2; weak D call: TRBD1 (5 bases). Germline V gene sequence: CDR1 MNHEY, CDR2 SVGAGI. The CDR3 length is 15 residues. V was clipped by 2 bases and J by 0 bases, with 10 bases between them. In DNA, the CDR3 is TGTGCCAGCAGTTACCAACCGGGGGCTAACTATGGCTACACCTTC. It codes for CASSYQPGANYGYTF.

The chain carries TRBV30 and TRBJ1-2; TRBD1 aligns across 8 bases. The V gene's germline CDR1 is GTSNPN and CDR2 SVGIG (reference sequence). The junction had 8 bases not matched to a gene; V was cut back by 3 bases and J by 8 bases. There are 13 residues in the CDR3. CDR3 in amino acids: CAWRKTGVGGYTF. The CDR3 region has the DNA TGTGCCTGGAGAAAGACAGGGGTAGGCGGCTACACCTTC.

The chain couples TRBV7-9 to TRBJ2-3, with D maybe TRBD2 (5 bases). Germline CDR1 is SEHNR and CDR2 is FQNEAQ (reference sequence). V dropped 3 bases and J dropped 4 bases, with 8 bases sitting between them. This CDR3 is 13 amino acids long. The CDR3 protein is CASSFDSADTQYF. In DNA form, the CDR3 reads TGTGCCAGCAGCTTTGATAGCGCAGATACGCAGTATTTT.

This chain links TRBV4-3 with TRBJ2-5; no firm D call. Trimming stripped 3 bases from V and 7 bases from J, with 9 bases between. The CDR3 is 12 residues long. Per germline, CDR1 LGHNA and CDR2 YSLEER. The CDR3 sequence: CASSQGYGTQYF. CDR3 coding DNA: TGCGCCAGCAGCCAGGGTTATGGGACCCAGTACTTC.

This clone is judged large. This chain uses TRBV5-1 with TRBJ2-3; 8 nucleotides line up with TRBD1. Trimming removed 4 bases from V and 6 bases from J; junction bases left unmatched: 7. CDR1 and CDR2 (germline): SGHRS, YFSETQ. The CDR3 spans 14 residues. CDR3 residues: CASSATGAADTQYF. DNA for the CDR3: TGCGCCAGCAGCGCGACAGGGGCGGCGGATACGCAGTATTTT.

The chain has TRBV7-8 and TRBJ1-2, with D perhaps TRBD1 (6 bases). Trimming left V 5 bases short and J 2 bases short, with 9 bases between. The CDR3 runs to 13 residues. Per the germline V gene, CDR1 is SGHVS and CDR2 is FQNEAQ. Here the CDR3 reads CASSVGANYGYTF. Here the CDR3 DNA reads TGTGCCAGCAGCGTGGGGGCCAACTATGGCTACACCTTC.

The gene calls are TRBV11-3 and TRBJ1-1; TRBD1 matches at 9 bases. J gave up 7 bases and V 3 bases, and 12 bases lay outside the gene matches. Germline loops: CDR1 SGHNT, CDR2 YENEEA. This CDR3 contains 16 residues. The CDR3: CASSFGTGNGLGEAFF. Written as DNA, the CDR3 is TGTGCCAGCAGCTTCGGGACAGGGAATGGTTTAGGTGAAGCTTTCTTT.

The rearrangement links TRBV7-3 to TRBJ1-1, with D hard to call. The germline V and J ends were trimmed by 2 bases and 8 bases, with 12 bases remaining between them. The CDR3 contains 13 residues. Germline V CDR1 and CDR2: SGHTA, FQGTGA. CDR3 bases: TGTGCCAGCAGCTTAGGCCCGGCAGGAGAAGCTTTCTTT. Protein product: CASSLGPAGEAFF.